What follows describes a single T cell receptor (beta chain). Its antigen is undetermined. The method was immunoSEQ multiplex PCR; TCRdb's version includes in-frame clones alone and lacks a portion of them. The data hold tens of thousands of clones, with around 89% observed a single time. The sample is drawn from a study of identifying expanded T cells in peripheral blood. General study points: Roughly two-week clone count variance significantly increased as total template count grew.

The CDR3 loop spans 15 amino acids. Trimming stripped 3 bases from V and 4 bases from J, with 17 bases between. Germline CDR1 is SGDLS and CDR2 is YYNGEE. The sequenced sample was blood. This sequence originates from a person aged 18 to 75 in good health. This chain connects TRBV9 to TRBJ2-7; D might be TRBD1 (6 bases). CDR3 in DNA: TGTGCCAGCAGCGCCAACCCGGACAGTCGATACGAGCAGTACTTC. Its translation is CASSANPDSRYEQYF. Using reference TRBV9 and TRBJ2-7 for the parts outside the CDR3, the full variable domain is DSGVTQTPKHLITATGQRVTLRCSPRSGDLSVYWYQQSLDQGLQFLIQYYNGEERAKGNILERFSAQQFPDLHSELNLSSLELGDSALYFCASSANPDSRYEQYFGPGTRLTVT.